The 21 T cell receptor beta chains listed next were all sequenced from one sample in a study of metastatic and nonmetastatic thyroid tumors. With MiXCR, TCRdb reprocessed the PCR reads. The sample shows about 15,000 clones, around 28% of them seen only once. None of the patients had undergone any treatment ahead of thyroid surgery. Material: tumor tissue. The receptors shown here come from a male donor with papillary thyroid cancer or a benign thyroid nodule (not recorded which). Some clones in this sample may be carry-over from other donors' samples.

This clone was observed a single time. This chain uses TRBV14 with TRBJ2-7, with TRBD2 matching 13 bases. Trimming took 8 bases from V and 6 from J; bases not matched to a gene: 25. This CDR3 spans 20 amino acids. CDR1 and CDR2 from the germline V gene are SGHDN and FVKESK. CDR3 sequence (DNA): TGTGCCAGCTCACTCAAAGGGGGGTCGGGACTAGCGGGACAGCCTAGCGAGCAGTACTTC. Its translation is CASSLKGGSGLAGQPSEQYF.

In its sample, this clone was seen many times. Possible read error: a much larger clone is one base away. Other DNA sequences of this sample code for an identical CDR3. The chain uses TRBV7-3 and TRBJ2-2; 12 bases map to TRBD2. This CDR3 contains 17 residues. The V gene's germline CDR1 is SGHTA and CDR2 FQGTGA. CDR3 sequence (DNA): TGTGCCAGCAGTTACCCGGGACTAGCGGGCGGCGGTGGGGAGCTGTTTTTC. Its translation is CASSYPGLAGGGGELFF.

The V gene is TRBV18, the J gene TRBJ2-7; TRBD1 aligns across 11 bases. V was clipped by 2 bases and J by 6 bases; unmatched bases: 3. Germline V CDR1 and CDR2: KGHSH, LQKENI. There are 14 residues in the CDR3. CDR3 DNA sequence: TGTGCCAGCTCACCATGGGGACAGGGGGGCGAGCAGTACTTC. It specifies CASSPWGQGGEQYF.

This clone was seen at least ten times. A much larger clone differs from this one at a single base, so this may be a read error. The rearrangement joins TRBV28 to TRBJ2-3; D gene unclear. CDR1 MDHEN and CDR2 SYDVKM come from the germline V gene. This CDR3 is 12 amino acids long. This CDR3 reads CASSLFGDTQCF. CDR3 DNA sequence: TGTGCCAGCAGTTTATTTGGAGATACGCAGTGTTTT.

This clone was picked up many times. The V and J genes are TRBV7-6 and TRBJ2-7; unclear D gene. Trimming removed 6 bases from V and 4 bases from J, with 4 bases in between. Germline loops: CDR1 SGHVS, CDR2 FNYEAQ. The CDR3 length is 10 residues. DNA for the CDR3: TGTGCCAGCAGTGTGTACGAGCAGTACTTC. Translating gives CASSVYEQYF.

This clone is deemed medium-sized (0.01 to 0.1%). The chain uses TRBV6-4 and TRBJ2-6; tentatively, D is TRBD1 (5 bases). The V end was cut by 0 bases, the J end by 2 bases, with 5 bases between. This CDR3 contains 15 residues. Germline CDR1 reads MRHNA; CDR2 reads SNTAGT. The CDR3 bases are TGTGCCAGCAGTGACTCAGGGGCTGGGGCCAACGTCCTGACTTTC. It yields the protein CASSDSGAGANVLTF.

This clone was observed at least ten times. CDR3 nucleotides: TGTGCCAGCAGCGAGAGGGACAATCGCGGACCTGGAAACACCATATATTTT. Translation: CASSERDNRGPGNTIYF. The gene calls are TRBV9 and TRBJ1-3; D might be TRBD1 (6 bases). The CDR3 contains 17 residues. V shed 3 bases and J shed 2 bases, with 18 bases lying between them. The germline gives CDR1 SGDLS, CDR2 YYNGEE.

Many counts were recorded for this clone. The chain recombines TRBV6-6 with TRBJ2-5, with 14 bases fitting TRBD2. Germline-derived CDR1 and CDR2 are MNHNY and SVGAGI (reference sequence). J lost 5 bases, V lost 2 bases, and 4 bases had no gene match. The CDR3 length is 16 residues. This chain's CDR3 is CASSYGTSGGRETQYF. The CDR3 DNA reads TGTGCCAGCAGTTACGGGACTAGCGGGGGCCGGGAGACCCAGTACTTC.

The chain has TRBV11-3 and TRBJ2-5; a weak D match, TRBD1 (6 bases). The CDR3 sequence is 16 residues long. Trimming shortened V by 4 bases and J by 5 bases, and 20 bases separated the two germline ends. In germline, CDR1 is SGHNT, CDR2 YENEEA. The CDR3 is CASSSTSRGMMETQYF. CDR3 nucleotide sequence: TGTGCCAGCAGCTCTACGTCCAGGGGCATGATGGAGACCCAGTACTTC.

As for this clone: The CDR3 end shows no conserved phenylalanine or tryptophan, and so a read error is likely. The DNA is left out, because the CDR3 cannot be placed on it with certainty; the CDR3 is given as TCRdb lists it. The V and J genes are TRBV28 and TRBJ1-2. Germline CDR1 and CDR2: MDHEN and SYDVKM. The CDR3 length equals 14 residues, ends included. This CDR3 is CASSSTVSPYGDTV.

Ten or more counts support this clone. The chain combines TRBV3-1 with TRBJ2-5; tentatively, D is TRBD2 (5 bases). This CDR3 has 15 amino acids. Germline values: CDR1 LGHDT, CDR2 YNNKEL (reference sequence). V shed 4 bases and J shed 4 bases, with 16 bases lying between them. CDR3 amino acids: CASSPRGGLTETQYF. The CDR3 DNA follows: TGTGCCAGCAGCCCACGGGGTGGCTTGACAGAGACCCAGTACTTC.

Worth noting for this clone: One junction end disagrees with the germline gene, perhaps due to a read error. The gene calls are TRBV11-2 and TRBJ2-1, with 10 nucleotides matching TRBD2. There are 13 residues in the CDR3. Germline loops: CDR1 SGHAT, CDR2 FQNNGV. CDR3 sequence: CDSGASGSNEQFF. Written as DNA, the CDR3 is TGTGACAGCGGCGCTAGCGGGAGCAATGAGCAGTTCTTC. Drawing the rest from reference TRBV11-2 and TRBJ2-1, the complete variable domain is EAGVAQSPRYKIIEKRQSVAFWCNPISGHATLYWYQQILGQGPKLLIQFQNNGVVDDSQLPKDRFSAERLKGVDSTLKIQPAKLEDSAVYLCDSGASGSNEQFFGPGTRLTVL.

This clone was seen repeatedly, ten times or more. The chain uses TRBV20-1 and TRBJ2-3; D remains ambiguous. V was shortened by 5 bases and J by 0 bases, with 12 bases between the two germline ends. Germline lookup yields CDR1 DFQATT and CDR2 SNEGSKA (reference sequence). The CDR3 length is 14 residues. CDR3 region: CSAPGLGSTDTQYF. The CDR3 DNA reads as TGCAGTGCTCCCGGTCTGGGGAGCACAGATACGCAGTATTTT.

This clone was picked up a small number of times. The chain combines TRBV6-1 with TRBJ2-1; D ambiguous. Germline CDR1 MNHNS, CDR2 SASEGT. CDR3 length: 15 residues. Trimming left V 6 bases short and J 0 bases short, with 12 bases between. The CDR3 sequence: CASSRAPSSYNEQFF. CDR3 in DNA: TGTGCCAGCAGCAGAGCCCCGAGCTCCTACAATGAGCAGTTCTTC.

This clone has a count of ten or more. V and J are TRBV29-1 and TRBJ2-7; 9 bases align to TRBD1. This CDR3 contains 14 residues. Germline V CDR1 and CDR2: SQVTM, ANQGSEA. J gave up 5 bases and V 5 bases, and 10 bases lay outside the gene matches. DNA of the CDR3: TGCAGCGTTCTGACAGGGGGTAGCCCTGACGAGCAGTACTTC. Its protein is CSVLTGGSPDEQYF.

This clone was observed many times. The gene calls are TRBV7-9 and TRBJ2-4; 8 bases agree with TRBD1. This CDR3 spans 16 amino acids. V shed 5 bases and J 0 bases; nucleotides not matched to a gene: 6. Germline values: CDR1 SEHNR, CDR2 FQNEAQ (reference sequence). The CDR3, as DNA: TGTGCCAGCAGCAGCGGACAGGGAATAGCCAAAAACATTCAGTACTTC. Protein sequence: CASSSGQGIAKNIQYF.

This clone occurred a few times. The chain joins TRBV10-1 to TRBJ2-1; D call uncertain. Deletions cut 4 bases from V and 2 bases from J, with 12 bases between. The CDR3 has 15 residues. Per the germline V gene, CDR1 is WNHNN and CDR2 is SYGVQD (reference sequence). The CDR3 is CASSGPDAAYNEQFF. For the CDR3, the DNA is TGCGCCAGCAGTGGTCCGGACGCAGCCTACAATGAGCAGTTCTTC.

The chain carries TRBV9 and TRBJ2-2, with 7 nucleotides matching TRBD2. The V and J ends lost 0 bases and 6 bases, in that order; junction bases with no gene match: 8. The V gene's germline CDR1 is SGDLS and CDR2 YYNGEE. This CDR3 is built from 16 residues. The CDR3 DNA is TGTGCCAGCAGCGTAGTGGGCCAGGGAGGGTCCGGGGAGCTGTTTTTT. Its protein product is CASSVVGQGGSGELFF. Combining the CDR3 with reference TRBV9 and TRBJ2-2 gives the whole variable domain DSGVTQTPKHLITATGQRVTLRCSPRSGDLSVYWYQQSLDQGLQFLIQYYNGEERAKGNILERFSAQQFPDLHSELNLSSLELGDSALYFCASSVVGQGGSGELFFGEGSRLTVL.

This clone showed up just a few times. The V and J genes are TRBV19 and TRBJ2-7; D gene unclear. CDR3 size: 12 residues. The V and J ends lost 3 bases and 1 base respectively, with 4 bases between them. Per germline, CDR1 LNHDA and CDR2 SQIVND (reference sequence). Written as DNA, the CDR3 is TGTGCCAGTAGTATGGTTTCCTACGAGCAGTACTTC. Amino acid sequence: CASSMVSYEQYF. Supplemented by reference TRBV19 and TRBJ2-7, the full variable domain reads DGGITQSPKYLFRKEGQNVTLSCEQNLNHDAMYWYRQDPGQGLRLIYYSQIVNDFQKGDIAEGYSVSREKKESFPLTVTSAQKNPTAFYLCASSMVSYEQYFGPGTRLTVT.

A few counts support this clone. The rearrangement joins TRBV14 to TRBJ2-7; 9 positions match TRBD1. The CDR3 contains 15 residues. J lost 3 bases, V lost 3 bases, and 6 bases had no gene match. Germline-derived CDR1 and CDR2 are SGHDN and FVKESK. CDR3 sequence: CASSHAGTGHYEQYF. As DNA, the CDR3 is TGTGCCAGCAGCCATGCCGGGACAGGGCACTACGAGCAGTACTTC.

Ten or more counts support this clone. The chain is built from TRBV11-1 and TRBJ2-7; no clear D gene. Germline V gene sequence: CDR1 SGHAT, CDR2 FQDESV (reference sequence). The CDR3 contains 15 residues. Trimming left V 6 bases short and J 0 bases short, with 15 bases between. In nucleotides, the CDR3 is TGTGCCAGCAGTTTCACCTCCGACGGCTCCTACGAGCAGTACTTC. The encoded protein is CASSFTSDGSYEQYF.